What follows are 21 T cell receptor beta chains derived from one specimen sequenced in a study of blood T cell repertoires in COVID-19. Data came from immunoSEQ multiplex PCR; TCRdb stores just in-frame clones and leaves some out. The sample holds roughly 250,000 clones, approximately 90% seen once. Sequences were obtained from peripheral blood. These receptors were taken from a woman aged 40 to 55 with acute or convalescent COVID-19.

V and J are TRBV15 and TRBJ2-1; 10 nucleotides align to TRBD2. The CDR3 has 15 residues. J gave up 4 bases and V 1 base, and 1 base lay outside the gene matches. Germline V gives CDR1 LNHNV, CDR2 YYDKDF (reference sequence). For the CDR3, the DNA is TGTGCCACCAGCAGAGTTAGCGGGGGGTACAATGAGCAGTTCTTC. This sequence encodes CATSRVSGGYNEQFF. Variable domain in full (rest from reference TRBV15 and TRBJ2-1): DAMVIQNPRYQVTQFGKPVTLSCSQTLNHNVMYWYQQKSSQAPKLLFHYYDKDFNNEADTPDNFQSRRPNTSFCFLDIRSPGLGDTAMYLCATSRVSGGYNEQFFGPGTRLTVL.

The chain has TRBV3-1 (or the pseudogene TRBV3-2) and TRBJ2-1, with D maybe TRBD2 (7 bases). This CDR3 has 16 amino acids. Germline V gene data show CDR1 as LGHDT and CDR2 as YNNKEL (reference sequence). Trimming took off 3 bases at V and 1 base at J, with 13 bases between the two ends. The chain's CDR3 is CASSHWGGASYNEQFF. The CDR3 coding sequence is TGTGCCAGCAGCCATTGGGGGGGGGCATCCTACAATGAGCAGTTCTTC.

V and J are TRBV30 and TRBJ2-3; the match to TRBD2 covers 7 bases. Germline assignment: CDR1 GTSNPN and CDR2 SVGIG (reference sequence). Trimming removed 4 bases from V and 2 bases from J; junction bases left unmatched: 6. CDR3 size: 14 residues. CDR3 bases: TGTGCCTGGACTCGGGCGGGGGTCACAGATACGCAGTATTTT. Amino acid sequence: CAWTRAGVTDTQYF.

The chain carries TRBV19 and TRBJ1-1; D is perhaps TRBD1 (6 bases). This CDR3 is built from 14 residues. The germline gives CDR1 LNHDA, CDR2 SQIVND (reference sequence). V was trimmed by 7 bases and J by 0 bases, leaving 12 bases between them. The CDR3 loop reads CASKGEMLNTEAFF. The CDR3 nucleotides read TGTGCCAGTAAGGGGGAGATGCTGAACACTGAAGCTTTCTTT. Full variable domain (outside the CDR3, taken from reference TRBV19 and TRBJ1-1): DGGITQSPKYLFRKEGQNVTLSCEQNLNHDAMYWYRQDPGQGLRLIYYSQIVNDFQKGDIAEGYSVSREKKESFPLTVTSAQKNPTAFYLCASKGEMLNTEAFFGQGTRLTVV.

This clone has only a few counts. The chain carries TRBV9 and TRBJ1-4; D remains ambiguous. Germline CDR1 SGDLS, CDR2 YYNGEE. The length of the CDR3 is 16 residues. Trimming cost V 6 bases and J 0 bases, with 15 bases left between them. CDR3 nucleotide sequence: TGTGCCAGCACCCCTGGCGGAGGAGCAACTAATGAAAAACTGTTTTTT. Translation: CASTPGGGATNEKLFF.

The chain has TRBV18 and TRBJ1-6, with a weak D call TRBD1 (5 bases). The CDR3 runs 14 residues. Germline assignment: CDR1 KGHSH and CDR2 LQKENI. With 3 bases removed from V and 7 bases from J, the gap between germline ends came to 10 bases. CDR3 loop: CASSPRQGNSPLHF. For the CDR3, the DNA is TGTGCCAGCTCACCGCGGCAGGGCAATTCACCCCTCCACTTT.

This clone appeared a single time. This chain's CDR3 is CSAAGGLGYTF. CDR3 coding DNA: TGCAGCGCTGCGGGTGGACTTGGCTACACCTTC. This rearrangement joins TRBV29-1 to TRBJ1-2, with no clear D. V was clipped by 7 bases and J by 7 bases, with 13 bases between them. CDR3 length: 11 residues. Germline CDR1 and CDR2: SQVTM and ANQGSEA.

This chain uses TRBV14 with TRBJ2-2; 12 bases are shared with TRBD2. V was clipped by 1 base and J by 6 bases; unmatched bases: 0. The CDR3 extends over 15 amino acids. Germline loops: CDR1 SGHDN, CDR2 FVKESK. The CDR3 coding sequence is TGTGCCAGCAGCCAAGGACTAGCGGGGGCCGGGGAGCTGTTTTTT. This sequence encodes CASSQGLAGAGELFF.

The rearrangement uses TRBV6-5 and TRBJ1-2; D is uncertain. Trimming shortened V by 6 bases and J by 6 bases, and 17 bases separated the two germline ends. Germline assignment: CDR1 MNHEY and CDR2 SVGAGI. There are 14 residues in the CDR3. The CDR3 DNA is TGTGCCAGCAGCCCCCCTTCAACAACCCATGGCTACACCTTC. Encoded protein: CASSPPSTTHGYTF.

The chain carries TRBV30 and TRBJ1-1, with 9 bases matching TRBD1. Germline lookup yields CDR1 GTSNPN and CDR2 SVGIG (reference sequence). V lost 8 bases, J lost 4 bases, and 17 bases stayed unmatched. This CDR3 is 16 amino acids long. CDR3 nucleotides: TGTGCCACTTCACGGCCGGGACAGGGCCTGGGCACTGAAGCTTTCTTT. It codes for CATSRPGQGLGTEAFF.

The chain links TRBV9 to TRBJ2-1, with 10 bases that match TRBD2. The germline V gene encodes CDR1 SGDLS and CDR2 YYNGEE. V shed 0 bases and J 3 bases; nucleotides not matched to a gene: 6. This CDR3 spans 17 amino acids. CDR3 nucleotides: TGTGCCAGCAGCGTAGGTGAGCGGGGGGGTATCTACAATGAGCAGTTCTTC. Translated, it gives CASSVGERGGIYNEQFF.

The genes are TRBV5-1 and TRBJ2-3; TRBD1 agrees at 8 bases. The CDR3 runs to 15 residues. The junction had 4 bases not matched to a gene; V was cut back by 0 bases and J by 4 bases. Per germline, CDR1 SGHRS and CDR2 YFSETQ. The CDR3 bases are TGCGCCAGCAGCTTGGACCCAGGGGGCCCAGATACGCAGTATTTT. This translates into CASSLDPGGPDTQYF.

The gene calls are TRBV9 and TRBJ2-3; 8 positions match TRBD2. This CDR3 has 15 residues. After removal of 4 bases from V and 0 bases from J, the junction contained 4 bases not matched to a gene. Germline assignment: CDR1 SGDLS and CDR2 YYNGEE. In nucleotides, the CDR3 is TGTGCCAGCAGCCCCGGGGGGGCTAGCACAGATACGCAGTATTTT. Translated, it gives CASSPGGASTDTQYF. Based on the CDR3 plus reference TRBV9 and TRBJ2-3, the full variable domain is DSGVTQTPKHLITATGQRVTLRCSPRSGDLSVYWYQQSLDQGLQFLIQYYNGEERAKGNILERFSAQQFPDLHSELNLSSLELGDSALYFCASSPGGASTDTQYFGPGTRLTVL.

The chain links TRBV7-9 to TRBJ1-5, with D possibly being TRBD1 (5 bases). The CDR3 runs to 14 residues. CDR1 and CDR2 from the germline V gene are SEHNR and FQNEAQ (reference sequence). Trimming took off 4 bases at V and 3 bases at J, with 10 bases between the two ends. CDR3 region: CASSWDLPNQPQHF. The DNA for the CDR3 is TGTGCCAGCAGCTGGGACTTACCCAATCAGCCCCAGCATTTT.

This clone has a handful of counts. This chain links TRBV27 with TRBJ1-1; 9 nucleotides agree with TRBD1. This CDR3 region has 18 residues. Germline-derived CDR1 and CDR2 are MNHEY and SMNVEV (reference sequence). Trimming at V came to 5 bases and at J to 0 bases, leaving 13 bases not matched to a gene. CDR3 in DNA: TGTGCCAGCAGTCCGGGACAGGGACTAAAGGGGGTGAACACTGAAGCTTTCTTT. Its protein product is CASSPGQGLKGVNTEAFF.

This chain connects TRBV4-1 to TRBJ2-2; D gene unclear. CDR1 MGHRA and CDR2 YSYEKL come from the germline V gene. V lost 2 bases and J lost 2, with 18 bases in between. CDR3 length: 18 amino acids. CDR3 nucleotide sequence: TGCGCCAGCAGCCAAATCAAAGAGGTCAGAGATAACACCGGGGAGCTGTTTTTT. This gives the protein CASSQIKEVRDNTGELFF.

The chain joins TRBV9 to TRBJ2-3, with D tentatively TRBD2 (5 bases). The CDR3 spans 13 residues. Germline V gene data show CDR1 as SGDLS and CDR2 as YYNGEE. Between the trimmed V and J ends, which lost 0 bases and 8 bases, there was a span of 10 bases. This chain's CDR3 is CASSVEGRGTQYF. The CDR3 DNA reads TGTGCCAGCAGCGTAGAGGGTCGGGGTACGCAGTATTTT.

The chain links TRBV6-5 to TRBJ2-7; D perhaps matches TRBD1 (6 bases). CDR1 is MNHEY and CDR2 is SVGAGI in the germline V gene. V shed 6 bases and J shed 2 bases, with 8 bases lying between them. This CDR3 has 12 residues. This chain's CDR3 is CASRDRTYEQYV. DNA for the CDR3: TGTGCCAGCAGGGACAGAACCTACGAGCAGTACGTC.

This chain joins TRBV5-6 and TRBJ2-1; D not certain. The CDR3 runs to 15 residues. Trimming stripped 6 bases from V and 4 bases from J, with 17 bases between. The germline CDR1 and CDR2 sequences are SGHDT and YYEEEE. The CDR3 bases are TGTGCCAGCAAGGTGTGGGCCCAACCGTACAATGAGCAGTTCTTC. This encodes CASKVWAQPYNEQFF.

This chain connects TRBV4-1 to TRBJ1-2; the D is unclear. The CDR3 has 15 residues. V lost 0 bases to trimming and J lost 4 bases, with 12 bases between them. Germline-derived CDR1 and CDR2 are MGHRA and YSYEKL. CDR3: CASSQEARGSYGYTF. The DNA for the CDR3 is TGCGCCAGCAGCCAAGAGGCCCGGGGAAGCTATGGCTACACCTTC.

The rearrangement links TRBV5-4 to TRBJ1-2; 9 bases match TRBD1. J was trimmed by 5 bases and V by 2 bases; bases with no gene match: 4. In germline, CDR1 is SGHNT, CDR2 YYREEE (reference sequence). The CDR3 runs to 14 residues. The CDR3 nucleotides read TGTGCCAGCAGCTTAGGACAGGGGTCTTATGGCTACACCTTC. Its translation is CASSLGQGSYGYTF.